This entry lists 5 T cell receptor beta chains sequenced from one sample in a study of vaccination and CD4 T cells after COVID-19. Their specific antigens are unknown. The treatment denotes: roughly ten-day PBMC culture with coronavirus spike peptide pools or control peptides (ViraFEST assay). The assay that was used to sequence DNA from cultured CD4+ T cells was the Oncomine TCR Beta short-read assay. TCRdb recomputed calls from the PCR reads with MiXCR, one row per CDR3 protein. The sample gives 20,000 to 25,000 distinct CDR3 sequences, around two fifths of which show up once; over 4% is in the top ten. This specimen was CD4+ T cells from blood, cultured in vitro, taken before SARS-CoV-2 vaccination. These receptors all come from a human donor who had recovered from COVID-19.

In its sample, this clonotype was seen a few times. The chain is built from TRBV6-1 and TRBJ1-2; 8 bases match TRBD1. CDR3 length: 15 residues. CDR1 is MNHNS, CDR2 SASEGT, per germline. The trim removed 5 bases at V and 4 bases at J, leaving 9 bases unmatched. The CDR3 here is CASSPRTGSGYGYTF. The CDR3 region has the DNA TGTGCCAGCAGTCCCCGGACAGGGTCGGGCTATGGCTACACCTTC.

The rearrangement joins TRBV11-2 to TRBJ2-5; 8 nucleotides match TRBD1. The germline V gene encodes CDR1 SGHAT and CDR2 FQNNGV. The V and J ends lost 3 bases and 1 base, in that order; junction bases with no gene match: 7. The CDR3 consists of 16 residues. The CDR3 DNA reads as TGTGCCAGCAGCTTCCGGGGAGGACAGGGCCAAGAGACCCAGTACTTC. This codes for CASSFRGGQGQETQYF. The entire variable domain, with the rest obtained from reference TRBV11-2 and TRBJ2-5, is as follows: EAGVAQSPRYKIIEKRQSVAFWCNPISGHATLYWYQQILGQGPKLLIQFQNNGVVDDSQLPKDRFSAERLKGVDSTLKIQPAKLEDSAVYLCASSFRGGQGQETQYFGPGTRLLVL.

The chain combines TRBV15 with TRBJ1-5; no definite D call. Trimming stripped 4 bases from V and 6 bases from J, with 13 bases between. CDR3 length equals 14 residues. Germline values: CDR1 LNHNV, CDR2 YYDKDF (reference sequence). CDR3 in amino acids: CATSTESKVQPQHF. The CDR3 DNA is TGTGCCACCAGCACCGAATCGAAAGTTCAGCCCCAGCATTTT.

This clonotype was observed a few times. V gene TRBV10-3 combines with J gene TRBJ1-2; the match to TRBD1 covers 7 bases. The ends lost 2 bases at V and 0 bases at J; junction bases unmatched: 9. Germline CDR1 is ENHRY and CDR2 is SYGVKD. The CDR3 loop spans 17 amino acids. The CDR3 coding sequence is TGTGCCATCAGTGAGGAGGCAGGGGGAGGTTCTAACTATGGCTACACCTTC. Protein sequence: CAISEEAGGGSNYGYTF.

Of note for this clonotype: Its ends do not fully match the called genes, so a read error is possible. The genes are TRBV15 and TRBJ1-5; TRBD1 agrees at 12 bases. The germline V gene encodes CDR1 LNHNV and CDR2 YYDKDF (reference sequence). The CDR3 has 15 amino acids. CDR3 loop: CATSGGTGGKQPQHF. The CDR3 DNA sequence: TGTGCCACCAGCGGCGGGACAGGGGGCAAGCAGCCCCAGCATTTT.